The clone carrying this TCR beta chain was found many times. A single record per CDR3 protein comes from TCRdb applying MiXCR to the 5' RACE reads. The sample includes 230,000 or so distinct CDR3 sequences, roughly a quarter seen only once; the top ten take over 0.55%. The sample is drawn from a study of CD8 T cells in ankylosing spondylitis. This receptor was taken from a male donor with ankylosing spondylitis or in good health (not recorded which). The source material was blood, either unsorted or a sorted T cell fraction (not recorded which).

CDR3 sequence: CASSLRNTEAFF. CDR3 DNA sequence: TGTGCCAGCAGTTTAAGGAACACTGAAGCTTTCTTT. This sequence joins TRBV12-3 or TRBV12-4 and TRBJ1-1, with D unclear. This CDR3 spans 12 amino acids. V was clipped by 2 bases and J by 1 base, with 2 bases between them.